In this sample, the clone carrying this TCR beta chain turned up a few times. Antigen: not known. One end of the junction is discordant with germline, which a read error may explain. This specimen belongs to a study of shared clonotypes between healthy human individuals. Study-level results: Among the subsets, naive ones generally showed larger estimated richness than memory ones. Researchers sampled only blood; tissue repertoires likely differ. Compared with clonotypes that all four donors shared, non-shared clonotypes had lower generation probabilities. Only a few donors were included, so the genetic and exposure-history diversity represented was limited.

Some clones are missing from TCRdb's copy, which holds only in-frame ones; the method was immunoSEQ multiplex PCR. The top ten hold over 0.8% of the sample, which has about 1.1 million clones, 70% to 80% seen once. CDR3 length: 14 residues. In germline, CDR1 is MNHNS, CDR2 SASEGT. Sequencing input: memory CD4+ T cells from PBMCs. Stated subset: CD45RA-negative fraction. The clonotype originates from a man between 18 and 29 years old in good health. Some clones in this sample may be carry-over from other donors' samples. The chain combines TRBV6-1 with TRBJ1-2, with D perhaps TRBD1 (6 bases). The chain's CDR3 is CASTEIRGDYGYTF. In nucleotides, the CDR3 is TGTGCCAGCACTGAAATCAGGGGAGACTATGGCTACACCTTC.